These 8 T cell receptor beta chains originate from one sample sequenced in a study of cytomegalovirus exposure and HLA in healthy donors. The PCR used 60 Vbeta and 13 Jbeta primers. Method: immunoSEQ multiplex PCR; TCRdb's copy keeps in-frame clones and lacks some. Of some 220,000 clones detected, around 88% appear once; the ten largest clones hold 1%. Source material: PBMCs. The receptors were sampled from a woman between 18 and 29 years old in good health and CMV-seronegative.

V usage is TRBV6-5 and J usage is TRBJ1-1; D gene uncertain. V was pared by 5 bases and J by 1 base, with 14 bases between. Per the germline V gene, CDR1 is MNHEY and CDR2 is SVGAGI. CDR3 length: 15 residues. CDR3 in amino acids: CASSKVEEGNTEAFF. The CDR3 DNA reads TGTGCCAGCAGTAAGGTAGAAGAGGGGAACACTGAAGCTTTCTTT.

The V gene is TRBV7-3, the J gene TRBJ2-2, with D perhaps matching TRBD2 (6 bases). From germline, CDR1 is SGHTA and CDR2 FQGTGA. The CDR3 is 14 residues long. Trimming took off 8 bases at V and 3 bases at J, with 13 bases between the two ends. Here the CDR3 DNA reads TGTGCCAGCTCCGGGAGTCGGGACACCGGGGAGCTGTTTTTT. This codes for CASSGSRDTGELFF.

The J gene is TRBJ2-7, the V gene TRBV7-6; D perhaps matches TRBD1 (5 bases). The CDR3 runs to 15 residues. Germline loops: CDR1 SGHVS, CDR2 FNYEAQ. Trimming pared 2 bases from V and 4 bases from J, leaving 15 bases between. The CDR3: CASSLNRNGGYEQYF. CDR3 sequence (DNA): TGTGCCAGCAGCTTAAACAGGAACGGCGGATACGAGCAGTACTTC.

The rearrangement links TRBV19 to TRBJ2-3; 8 bases map to TRBD2. The CDR3 totals 16 residues. V gave up 6 bases and J gave up 3 bases; unmatched junction bases: 11. Germline CDR1 reads LNHDA; CDR2 reads SQIVND (reference sequence). The CDR3 DNA reads TGTGCCAGTAGCTTGGCGAGCGGGAGAAAAACAGATACGCAGTATTTT. Residues: CASSLASGRKTDTQYF.

This clone was observed a single time. The chain couples TRBV6-1 to TRBJ2-3; 9 bases agree with TRBD2. The trim removed 4 bases at V and 2 bases at J, leaving 7 bases unmatched. This CDR3 spans 16 amino acids. The germline V gene encodes CDR1 MNHNS and CDR2 SASEGT. CDR3 loop: CASSGPSGMYTDTQYF. CDR3 bases: TGTGCCAGCAGTGGGCCTAGCGGGATGTACACAGATACGCAGTATTTT.

The gene calls are TRBV13 and TRBJ2-5, with D perhaps TRBD2 (6 bases). The germline V and J ends were trimmed by 8 bases and 7 bases, with 17 bases remaining between them. The germline V gene encodes CDR1 PRHDT and CDR2 FYEKMQ (reference sequence). CDR3 length equals 13 residues. CDR3 residues: CASLRAGEGTQYF. In nucleotides, the CDR3 is TGTGCCAGCCTCCGAGCGGGCGAAGGGACCCAGTACTTC.

The rearrangement joins TRBV2 to TRBJ1-5; weak D call: TRBD1 (6 bases). Trimming shortened V by 6 bases and J by 7 bases, and 19 bases separated the two germline ends. CDR1 SNHLY and CDR2 FYNNEI come from the germline V gene. This CDR3 has 15 amino acids. This CDR3 is CASSLLGDIGQPQHF. CDR3 nucleotides: TGTGCCAGCAGCTTACTAGGGGACATAGGGCAGCCCCAGCATTTT.

J is TRBJ1-2 and V is TRBV9; TRBD1 aligns across 12 bases. The CDR3 length is 14 residues. The V gene end was trimmed by 5 bases and the J gene end by 7 bases; junction bases not matched to a gene: 6. Germline loops: CDR1 SGDLS, CDR2 YYNGEE. The CDR3 reads CASSQGQGAIGYTF. The CDR3, as DNA: TGTGCCAGCAGTCAGGGACAGGGGGCTATTGGCTACACCTTC.